This T cell receptor beta chain was recorded in a study of tumor-infiltrating lymphocytes in localized non-small cell lung cancer. Study background: Several tumor histologies, both smoking statuses, and some post-neoadjuvant chemotherapy samples were included. Tumor tissue and non-adjacent uninvolved lung came from each patient. Points from the study as a whole: Not all patients were TCR sequenced, owing to tissue quantity. IM1 and IM2 tumors showed no difference in T-cell fraction.

Germline loops: CDR1 MDHEN, CDR2 SYDVKM. CDR3 length equals 14 residues. Deletions cut 7 bases from V and 2 bases from J, with 13 bases between. Data came from immunoSEQ multiplex PCR; TCRdb stores just in-frame clones and leaves some out. The data show about 7,100 clones, roughly 80% seen once. About this clone itself: Its antigen is unidentified.

V gene TRBV28 combines with J gene TRBJ2-3, with a tentative D call TRBD2 (6 bases). Sequencing used uninvolved lung tissue not adjacent to the tumor. This sequence originates from a human donor with non-small cell lung cancer. The CDR3 DNA follows: TGTGCCAGCAAAGGAGGGCGGATCACAGATACGCAGTATTTT. Protein sequence: CASKGGRITDTQYF.